One sample yielded the 11 T cell receptor beta chains listed below, sequenced in a study of Graves' ophthalmopathy and Graves' hyperthyroidism. RNA transcripts were the source from which TCR beta CDR3 regions were amplified. After a first-round RT-PCR with HTBI primers, a second-round multiplex PCR was run. TCRdb reanalysed the multiplex PCR reads using MiXCR and keeps one entry per CDR3 protein. In the table there are over 500,000 distinct CDR3 sequences, 20% to 25% of which are singletons. The sample taken for sequencing was peripheral blood. Receptors originate from a woman aged 18-35 years with stable Graves' hyperthyroidism. Some clones in this sample may be carry-over from other donors' samples.

This clonotype was seen many times. This chain uses TRBV6-2 or TRBV6-3 with TRBJ2-7; the D gene is possibly TRBD2 (6 bases). V lost 2 bases and J 8 bases, leaving 16 bases between the germline ends. Germline-derived CDR1 and CDR2 are MNHEY and SVGEGT. This CDR3 is 14 amino acids long. The CDR3 DNA is TGTGCCAGCAGTTACCGGAGGGCAACCGGCCAGCAGTACTTC. Translated, it gives CASSYRRATGQQYF.

This clonotype was recorded at least ten times. This chain joins TRBV6-1 and TRBJ2-7, with D perhaps TRBD1 (5 bases). V was shortened by 0 bases and J by 2 bases, with 11 bases between the two germline ends. The germline CDR1 and CDR2 sequences are MNHNS and SASEGT. The CDR3 loop spans 15 amino acids. This CDR3 is CASSEALDTTYEQYF. Written as DNA, the CDR3 is TGTGCCAGCAGTGAAGCGCTGGACACAACCTACGAGCAGTACTTC.

This clonotype has a count of ten or more. The gene calls are TRBV30 and TRBJ1-5; TRBD1 agrees at 8 bases. J lost 3 bases, V lost 2 bases, and 6 bases had no gene match. This CDR3 comprises 15 residues. The germline CDR1 and CDR2 sequences are GTSNPN and SVGIG (reference sequence). The CDR3: CAWSRAGGLNQPQHF. CDR3 nucleotides: TGTGCCTGGAGTAGGGCAGGGGGCCTCAATCAGCCCCAGCATTTT.

In this sample, this clonotype turned up many times. The chain employs TRBV15 and TRBJ2-7; 10 nucleotides align to TRBD2. This CDR3 spans 16 amino acids. The ends lost 2 bases at V and 5 bases at J; junction bases unmatched: 9. CDR1 and CDR2 from the germline V gene are LNHNV and YYDKDF (reference sequence). The CDR3 here is CATSRRVLAGGNEQYF. For the CDR3, the DNA is TGTGCCACCAGCAGACGAGTATTAGCGGGAGGAAACGAGCAGTACTTC.

This rearrangement joins TRBV6-1 to TRBJ1-2; D not certain. CDR3 size: 11 residues. Germline-derived CDR1 and CDR2 are MNHNS and SASEGT. Trimming stripped 8 bases from V and 6 bases from J, with 10 bases between. The CDR3 sequence is CASLSGHGYTF. Written as DNA, the CDR3 is TGTGCCAGCCTCTCGGGCCATGGCTACACCTTC.

At least ten counts were recorded for this clonotype. The chain has TRBV6-5 and TRBJ1-1, with D possibly TRBD1 on 6 matching bases. This CDR3 contains 12 residues. Germline V gene data show CDR1 as MNHEY and CDR2 as SVGAGI. Trimming shortened V by 4 bases and J by 7 bases, and 10 bases separated the two germline ends. The CDR3 is CASSSGTIEAFF. The CDR3 region has the DNA TGTGCCAGCAGTTCGGGGACAATTGAAGCTTTCTTT.

The chain couples TRBV6-1 to TRBJ2-5, with 10 bases lining up with TRBD2. This CDR3 has 17 residues. Germline values: CDR1 MNHNS, CDR2 SASEGT. Trimming at V came to 2 bases and at J to 3 bases, leaving 9 bases not matched to a gene. CDR3 amino acids: CASSELGLAPTKETQYF. The CDR3 DNA reads as TGTGCCAGCAGTGAACTGGGACTAGCGCCTACAAAAGAGACCCAGTACTTC.

V gene TRBV11-2 combines with J gene TRBJ2-7, with TRBD1 as a possible D gene (5 bases). Per germline, CDR1 SGHAT and CDR2 FQNNGV. The CDR3 has 13 amino acids. Trimming pared 3 bases from V and 5 bases from J, leaving 11 bases between. CDR3 in amino acids: CASSFSKGNEQYF. The CDR3 DNA reads as TGTGCCAGCAGCTTTAGCAAGGGGAACGAGCAGTACTTC.

J is TRBJ1-1 and V is TRBV2; 8 nucleotides line up with TRBD1. The CDR3 covers 15 residues. Per the germline V gene, CDR1 is SNHLY and CDR2 is FYNNEI. The V gene end was trimmed by 8 bases and the J gene end by 0 bases; junction bases not matched to a gene: 8. The CDR3 nucleotides read TGTGCCAGCCTCGGGACAGGAGCTATGAACACTGAAGCTTTCTTT. This sequence encodes CASLGTGAMNTEAFF. The complete variable domain, with remaining parts taken from reference TRBV2 and TRBJ1-1, reads EPEVTQTPSHQVTQMGQEVILRCVPISNHLYFYWYRQILGQKVEFLVSFYNNEISEKSEIFDDQFSVERPDGSNFTLKIRSTKLEDSAMYFCASLGTGAMNTEAFFGQGTRLTVV.

This clonotype came up many times. The chain employs TRBV6-2 or TRBV6-3 and TRBJ2-2, with 9 nucleotides matching TRBD2. Trimming took 5 bases from V and 6 from J; bases not matched to a gene: 10. CDR1 is MNHEY and CDR2 is SVGEGT in the germline V gene. This CDR3 is built from 16 residues. CDR3 coding DNA: TGTGCCAGCAGTCGTGGAGGACTAGCGACCGCCGGGGAGCTGTTTTTT. This gives the protein CASSRGGLATAGELFF.

This clonotype was seen a handful of times. The chain has TRBV11-2 and TRBJ1-1; D possibly corresponds to TRBD1 (5 bases). This CDR3 has 14 residues. Trimming cost V 5 bases and J 5 bases, with 15 bases left between them. Germline-derived CDR1 and CDR2 are SGHAT and FQNNGV. The CDR3 DNA is TGTGCCAGCAGCGTGGACCCTAGGGGTACTGAAGCTTTCTTT. This translates into CASSVDPRGTEAFF.